Sequencing of this T cell receptor beta chain was carried out in a study of T-cell reconstitution after alpha-beta-depleted transplantation in children. Preparation of the TCRbeta library used unique molecular identifiers. TCRdb re-analysed the PCR reads in MiXCR, keeping a single row per CDR3 protein. This table holds 350,000 to 450,000 distinct CDR3 sequences, about an eighth found once. The CDR3 has 14 residues. Between the trimmed V and J ends, which lost 2 bases and 3 bases, there was a span of 10 bases. Germline V gives CDR1 LNHDA, CDR2 SQIVND (reference sequence). This clonotype was obtained from a human donor who donated a stem cell graft to a child with Fanconi anemia. The rearrangement joins TRBV19 to TRBJ1-2; D is perhaps TRBD1 (6 bases). The sequenced sample was PBMCs, obtained from the stem cell graft. This CDR3 reads CASSISGDDYGYTF. CDR3 sequence (DNA): TGTGCCAGTAGTATATCAGGGGATGACTATGGCTACACCTTC.